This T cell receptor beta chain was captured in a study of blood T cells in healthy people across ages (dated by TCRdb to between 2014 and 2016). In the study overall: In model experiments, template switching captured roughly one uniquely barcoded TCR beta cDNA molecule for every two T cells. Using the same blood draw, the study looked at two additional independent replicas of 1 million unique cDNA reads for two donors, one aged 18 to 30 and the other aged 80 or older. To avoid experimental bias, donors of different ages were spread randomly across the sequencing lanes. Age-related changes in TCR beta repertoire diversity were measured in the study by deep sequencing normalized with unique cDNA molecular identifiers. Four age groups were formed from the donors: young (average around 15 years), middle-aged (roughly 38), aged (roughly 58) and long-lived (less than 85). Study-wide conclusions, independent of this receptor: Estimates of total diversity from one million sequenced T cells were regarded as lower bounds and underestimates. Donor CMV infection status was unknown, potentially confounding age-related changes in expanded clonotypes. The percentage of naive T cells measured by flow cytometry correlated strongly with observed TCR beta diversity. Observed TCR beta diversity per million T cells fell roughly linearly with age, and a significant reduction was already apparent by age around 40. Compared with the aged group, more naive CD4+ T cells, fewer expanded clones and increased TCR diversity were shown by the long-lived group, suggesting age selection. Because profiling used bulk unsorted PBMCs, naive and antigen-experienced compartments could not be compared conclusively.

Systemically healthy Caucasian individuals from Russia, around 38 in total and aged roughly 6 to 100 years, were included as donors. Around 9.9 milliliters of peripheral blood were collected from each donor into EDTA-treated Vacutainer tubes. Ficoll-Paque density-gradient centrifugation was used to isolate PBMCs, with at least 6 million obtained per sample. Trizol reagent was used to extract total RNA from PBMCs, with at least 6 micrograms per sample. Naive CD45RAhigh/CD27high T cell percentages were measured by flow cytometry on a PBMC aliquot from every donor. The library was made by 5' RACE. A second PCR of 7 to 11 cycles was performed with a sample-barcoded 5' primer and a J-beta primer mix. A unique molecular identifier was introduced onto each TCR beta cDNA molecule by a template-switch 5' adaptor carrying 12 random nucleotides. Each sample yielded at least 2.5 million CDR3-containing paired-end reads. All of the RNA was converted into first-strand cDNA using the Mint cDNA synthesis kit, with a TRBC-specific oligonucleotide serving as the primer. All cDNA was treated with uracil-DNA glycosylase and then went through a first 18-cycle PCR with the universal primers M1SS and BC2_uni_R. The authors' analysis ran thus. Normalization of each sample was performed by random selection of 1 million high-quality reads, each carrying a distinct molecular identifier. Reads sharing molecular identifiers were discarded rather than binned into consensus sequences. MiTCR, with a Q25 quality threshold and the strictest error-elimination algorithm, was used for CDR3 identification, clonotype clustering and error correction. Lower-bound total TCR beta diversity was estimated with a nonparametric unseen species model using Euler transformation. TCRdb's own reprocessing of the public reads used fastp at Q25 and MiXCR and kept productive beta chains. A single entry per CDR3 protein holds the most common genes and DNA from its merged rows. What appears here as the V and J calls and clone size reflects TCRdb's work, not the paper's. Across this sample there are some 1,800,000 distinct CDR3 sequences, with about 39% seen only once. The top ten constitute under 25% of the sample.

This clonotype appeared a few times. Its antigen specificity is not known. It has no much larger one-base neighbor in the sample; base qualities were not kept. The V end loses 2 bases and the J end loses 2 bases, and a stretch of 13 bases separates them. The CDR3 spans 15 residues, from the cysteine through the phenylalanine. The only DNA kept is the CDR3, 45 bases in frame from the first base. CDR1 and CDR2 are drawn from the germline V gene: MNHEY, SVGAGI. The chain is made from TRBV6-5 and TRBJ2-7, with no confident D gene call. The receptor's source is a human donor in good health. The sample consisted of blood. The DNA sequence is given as TGTGCCAGCAGTTACCTCTTCAGCTGGCCCTACGAGCAGTACTTC. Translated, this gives CASSYLFSWPYEQYF.